This T cell receptor beta chain was obtained from a study of shared T cell receptors in the human thymus. This CDR3 has 19 residues. Germline values: CDR1 LGHNA, CDR2 YSLEER. V trimming: 0 bases; J trimming: 7 bases; junction bases outside the gene matches: 11. Using immunoSEQ multiplex PCR, the repertoire was profiled, and TCRdb retains in-frame clones only, with some absent. Of hundreds of thousands of clones in the sample, roughly 90% were seen once. These same data were also listed under a study on human thymus T cells.

The source of this sequence is a boy under two years old with a congenital heart defect. The material sequenced was thymocytes. V is TRBV4-3 and J is TRBJ2-1; 14 positions match TRBD2. Here the CDR3 reads CASSQETSGRANRENEQFF. For the CDR3, the DNA is TGCGCCAGCAGCCAAGAGACTAGCGGGAGGGCCAACAGGGAGAATGAGCAGTTCTTC.